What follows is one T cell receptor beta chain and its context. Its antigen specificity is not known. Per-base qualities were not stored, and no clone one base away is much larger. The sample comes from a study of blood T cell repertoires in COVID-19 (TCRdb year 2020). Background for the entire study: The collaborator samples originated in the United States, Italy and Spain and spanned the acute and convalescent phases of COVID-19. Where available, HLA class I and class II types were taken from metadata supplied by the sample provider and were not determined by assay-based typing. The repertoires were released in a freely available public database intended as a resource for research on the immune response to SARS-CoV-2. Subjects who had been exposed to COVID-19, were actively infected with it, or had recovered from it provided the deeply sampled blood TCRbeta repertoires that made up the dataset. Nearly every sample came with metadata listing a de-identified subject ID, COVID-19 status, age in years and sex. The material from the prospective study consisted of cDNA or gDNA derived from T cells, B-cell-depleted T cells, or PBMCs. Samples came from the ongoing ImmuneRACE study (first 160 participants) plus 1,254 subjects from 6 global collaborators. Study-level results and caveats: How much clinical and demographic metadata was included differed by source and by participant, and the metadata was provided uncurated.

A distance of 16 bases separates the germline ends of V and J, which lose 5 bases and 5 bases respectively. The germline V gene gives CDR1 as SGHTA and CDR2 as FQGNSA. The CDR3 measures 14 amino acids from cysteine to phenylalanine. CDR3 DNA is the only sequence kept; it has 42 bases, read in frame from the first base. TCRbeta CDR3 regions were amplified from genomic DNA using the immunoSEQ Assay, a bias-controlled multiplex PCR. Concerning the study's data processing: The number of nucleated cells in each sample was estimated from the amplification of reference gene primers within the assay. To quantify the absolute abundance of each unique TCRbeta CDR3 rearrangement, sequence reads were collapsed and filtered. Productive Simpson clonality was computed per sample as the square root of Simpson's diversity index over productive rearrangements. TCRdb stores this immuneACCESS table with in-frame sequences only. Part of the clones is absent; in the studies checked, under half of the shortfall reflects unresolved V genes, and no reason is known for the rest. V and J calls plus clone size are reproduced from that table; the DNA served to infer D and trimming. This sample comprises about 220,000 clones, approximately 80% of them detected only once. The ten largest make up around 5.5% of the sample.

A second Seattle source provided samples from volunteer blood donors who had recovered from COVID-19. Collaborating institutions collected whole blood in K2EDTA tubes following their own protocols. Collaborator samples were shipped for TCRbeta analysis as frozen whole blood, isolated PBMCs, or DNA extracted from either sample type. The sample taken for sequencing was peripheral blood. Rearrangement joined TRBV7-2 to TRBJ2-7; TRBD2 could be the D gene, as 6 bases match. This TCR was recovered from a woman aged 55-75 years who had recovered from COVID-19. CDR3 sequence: CASSPFGSGHEQYF. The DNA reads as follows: TGTGCCAGCAGCCCGTTCGGTAGCGGCCACGAGCAGTACTTC.